The clone carrying this TCR beta chain was detected only once. Its antigen remains unidentified. Some clones are missing from TCRdb's copy, which holds only in-frame ones; the method was immunoSEQ multiplex PCR. The table shows some 9,800 clones, with around 90% occurring only once. The sample comes from a study of chemoradiotherapy in HPV16-positive cancers. As for the study in general: A couple of HPV16-positive patients' cells yielded candidate HPV-specific clones and common motifs.

The CDR3 contains 13 residues. The germline CDR1 and CDR2 sequences are SQVTM and ANQGSEA. V lost 7 bases to trimming and J lost 0 bases, with 12 bases between them. Study-level findings and limits: Only a couple of HPV16-positive patients supplied the functional HPV-specificity definition.

The sequence derives from a human donor with HPV-associated anogenital cancer. The rearrangement uses TRBV29-1 and TRBJ1-2; no firm D call. The sample here was blood, taken from a patient who underwent chemoradiotherapy. Here the CDR3 reads CSAQTGTNYGYTF. As DNA, the CDR3 is TGCAGCGCCCAGACGGGCACTAACTATGGCTACACCTTC.